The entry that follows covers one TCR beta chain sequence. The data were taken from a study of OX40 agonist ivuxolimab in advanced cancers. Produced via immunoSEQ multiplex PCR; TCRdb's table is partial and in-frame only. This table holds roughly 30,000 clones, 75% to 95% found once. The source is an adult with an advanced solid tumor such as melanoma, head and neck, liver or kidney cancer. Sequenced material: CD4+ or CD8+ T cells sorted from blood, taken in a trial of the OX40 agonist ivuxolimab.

The CDR3 spells CASSLTMNTEAFF. For the CDR3, the DNA is TGTGCCAGCAGCTTGACCATGAACACTGAAGCTTTCTTT. The chain joins TRBV5-6 to TRBJ1-1, with D unclear. The germline CDR1 and CDR2 sequences are SGHDT and YYEEEE. This CDR3 has 13 residues. V dropped 1 base and J dropped 0 bases, with 4 bases sitting between them.